The clone carrying this T cell receptor beta chain was found many times. It was at first hyperthyroidism diagnosis, before any ophthalmopathy symptoms, that the blood sample was taken. This sample was taken from a study of T cells in Graves' hyperthyroidism and ophthalmopathy. Overall study context: Peripheral blood was obtained at initial diagnosis, preceding any treatment.

There were TCR beta CDR3 regions amplified from RNA transcripts. A first-round RT-PCR of the TCR CDR3 used the HTBI primer set. MiXCR, run by TCRdb on the multiplex PCR reads, gives a single entry per CDR3 protein. The data contain hundreds of thousands of distinct CDR3 sequences, over 15% of them singletons. V was trimmed by 3 bases and J by 4 bases, leaving 18 bases between them. The CDR3 totals 16 residues. The receptor was derived from a woman aged 45 to 65 with Graves' hyperthyroidism that later progressed to Graves' ophthalmopathy. This rearrangement joins TRBV12-3 or TRBV12-4 to TRBJ2-5; TRBD2 might be the D (7 bases). The sample taken for sequencing was blood. The CDR3 nucleotides are TGTGCCAGCAGTTTCTTGGGGGGGGGCCCCGGAGAGACCCAGTACTTC. Residues: CASSFLGGGPGETQYF.